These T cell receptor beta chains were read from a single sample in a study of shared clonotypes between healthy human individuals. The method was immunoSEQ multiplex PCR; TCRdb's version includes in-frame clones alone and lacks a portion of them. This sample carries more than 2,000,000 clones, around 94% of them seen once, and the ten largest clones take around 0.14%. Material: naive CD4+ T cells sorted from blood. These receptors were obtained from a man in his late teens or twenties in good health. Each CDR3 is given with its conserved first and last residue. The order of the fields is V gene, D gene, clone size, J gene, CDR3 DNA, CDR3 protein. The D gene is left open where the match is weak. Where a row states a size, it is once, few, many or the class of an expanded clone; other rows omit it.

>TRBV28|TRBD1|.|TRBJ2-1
TGTGCCAGTATAGGGGGCGGGCGACTATACAATGAGCAGTTCTTC
CASIGGGRLYNEQFF
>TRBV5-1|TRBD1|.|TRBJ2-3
TGCGCCAGCAGCTTCGGGACAGGGGGAATGGATACGCAGTATTTT
CASSFGTGGMDTQYF
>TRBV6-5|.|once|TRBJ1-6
TGTGCCAGCAGTCGGGTGAGCGCTTCACCCCTCCACTTT
CASSRVSASPLHF
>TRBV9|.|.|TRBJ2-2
TGTGCCAGCAGCGTAGGTGGATTGGTAGCCCTGGGGTCCGGGGAGCTGTTTTTT
CASSVGGLVALGSGELFF
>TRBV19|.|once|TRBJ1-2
TGTGCCAGTAGTATAAGACAGGCCGCTCTCCATGGCTACACCTTC
CASSIRQAALHGYTF
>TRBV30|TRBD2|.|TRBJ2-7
TGTGCCTGGAGTGGACTTAAAGCGGGGGGGCCCTACGAGCAGTACTTC
CAWSGLKAGGPYEQYF
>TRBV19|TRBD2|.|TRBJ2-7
TGTGCCAGTAGTATAGGCGGGGGGCGGTTGGACGAGCAGTACTTC
CASSIGGGRLDEQYF
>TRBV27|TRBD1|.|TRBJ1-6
TGTGCCAGCAGTTTACGAGGACAGGGGGATGGTTCACCCCTCCACTTT
CASSLRGQGDGSPLHF
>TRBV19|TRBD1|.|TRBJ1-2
TGTGCCAGTAGTAAGGTCTTATGGAACAGGGGATCGCTTGGCTACACCTTC
CASSKVLWNRGSLGYTF
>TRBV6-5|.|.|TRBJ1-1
TGTGCCAGCAGTTACGACAGAATGAACACTGAAGCTTTCTTT
CASSYDRMNTEAFF
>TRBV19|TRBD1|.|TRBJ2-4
TGTGCCAGTAGTGTTACAGGGGCAAACATTCAGTACTTC
CASSVTGANIQYF
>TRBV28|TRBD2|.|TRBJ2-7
TGTGCCAGCAGGACGACTAGCGGGGGGTCCACCTACGAGCAGTACTTC
CASRTTSGGSTYEQYF
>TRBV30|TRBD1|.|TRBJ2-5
TGTGCTGCTACAGGGGCAGAGACCCAGTACTTC
CAATGAETQYF
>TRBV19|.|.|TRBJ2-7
TGTGCCACCCGACAGTCCTACGAGCAGTACTTC
CATRQSYEQYF
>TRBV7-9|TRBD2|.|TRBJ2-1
TGTGCCAGCAGCTTGGGACTAGCTAGGGATGAGCAGTTCTTC
CASSLGLARDEQFF
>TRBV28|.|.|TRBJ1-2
TGTGCCAGCAGTTTCAAGGGGACGGGTAACTATGGCTACACCTTC
CASSFKGTGNYGYTF
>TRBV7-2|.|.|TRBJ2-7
TGTGCCAGCAGCTTAGGGGTTGGGGCCTTTTACGAGCAGTACTTC
CASSLGVGAFYEQYF
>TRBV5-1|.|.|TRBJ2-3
TGCGCCAGCAGCGGAGGGCAAACGAGCACAGATACGCAGTATTTT
CASSGGQTSTDTQYF
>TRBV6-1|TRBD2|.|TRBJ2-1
TGTGCCAGCAGTGAAAGCGGGCGGGGGTCCGGAAATGAGCAGTTCTTC
CASSESGRGSGNEQFF
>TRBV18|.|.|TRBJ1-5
TGTGCCAGCTCACCAATGTTGGGGTTCCAGCCCCAGCATTTT
CASSPMLGFQPQHF
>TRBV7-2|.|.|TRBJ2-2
TGTGCCAGCAGCTTAGTCGGCGGGGACATCACCGGGGAGCTGTTTTTT
CASSLVGGDITGELFF
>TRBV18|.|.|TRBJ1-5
TGTGCCAGCTCACCGACAGGAAATCAGCCCCAGCATTTT
CASSPTGNQPQHF